This is a list of T cell receptor beta chains from one sample in a study of blood T cell repertoires in COVID-19. Produced via immunoSEQ multiplex PCR; TCRdb's table is partial and in-frame only. The profile shows 220,000 or so clones, 65% to 85% of them singletons. The sequenced material came from peripheral blood. The source is a woman aged 60-75 years with acute or convalescent COVID-19. CDR3s include the opening cysteine and the closing phenylalanine or tryptophan. Fields, in order: V gene, clone size, D gene, J gene, CDR3 protein, CDR3 DNA. D genes are given only for firm matches. Some rows have no size entry. The others give once, few or many, or a class for an expanded clone.

TRBV7-2,few,-,TRBJ1-4,CASSGVSGETNEKLFF,TGTGCCAGCAGTGGGGTGTCCGGGGAGACTAATGAAAAACTGTTTTTT
TRBV12-3/TRBV12-4,-,-,TRBJ1-3,CASRYSSGNTIYF,TGTGCCAGCAGGTACAGCAGTGGAAACACCATATATTTT
TRBV3-1/TRBV3-2,-,TRBD2,TRBJ2-3,CASSQGRGSRDDTQYF,TGTGCCAGCAGCCAAGGGCGGGGGAGCCGGGATGATACGCAGTATTTT
TRBV12-3/TRBV12-4,-,-,TRBJ2-7,CASRLGSYEQYF,TGTGCCAGCAGGCTCGGCTCCTACGAGCAGTACTTC
TRBV3-1/TRBV3-2,few,TRBD1,TRBJ1-2,CASSMGQINYGYTF,TGTGCCAGCAGCATGGGACAGATCAACTATGGCTACACCTTC
TRBV29-1,once,-,TRBJ1-1,CSVAVVEAFF,TGCAGCGTTGCGGTAGTTGAAGCTTTCTTT
TRBV25-1,-,-,TRBJ2-7,CASRQAYEQYF,TGTGCCAGCAGACAGGCCTACGAGCAGTACTTC
TRBV6-5,-,TRBD1,TRBJ1-2,CASRITTGGADGYTF,TGTGCCAGCAGGATCACGACAGGGGGCGCCGATGGCTACACCTTC
TRBV7-9,few,-,TRBJ1-1,CASSLEHSKAFF,TGTGCCAGCAGCTTAGAGCACAGCAAAGCTTTCTTT
TRBV6-2/TRBV6-3,-,TRBD2,TRBJ2-1,CASSYAGGYNEQFF,TGTGCCAGCAGTTACGCGGGGGGCTACAATGAGCAGTTCTTC
TRBV29-1,-,-,TRBJ2-7,CSVRTAQSYEQYF,TGCAGCGTCAGGACAGCCCAATCCTACGAGCAGTACTTC
TRBV5-3,-,-,TRBJ1-4,CARSAGATNEKLFF,TGTGCCAGAAGTGCGGGGGCAACTAATGAAAAACTGTTTTTT
TRBV6-5,-,-,TRBJ1-6,CASSYTSNSPLHF,TGTGCCAGCAGTTATACGAGCAATTCACCCCTCCACTTT
TRBV12-2,-,-,TRBJ2-1,CASRFPTGTSVSHEQFF,TGTGCAAGTCGCTTCCCTACGGGGACTAGCGTATCCCATGAGCAGTTCTTC
TRBV5-4,-,-,TRBJ1-1,CASSLEGGMNTEAFF,TGTGCCAGCAGCTTGGAGGGGGGGATGAACACTGAAGCTTTCTTT
TRBV5-1,-,TRBD2,TRBJ2-7,CASSNSGLAGEQYF,TGCGCCAGCAGCAATTCGGGACTAGCGGGCGAGCAGTACTTC
TRBV6-1,once,-,TRBJ1-5,CASNTRENQPQHF,TGTGCCAGCAATACCAGGGAAAATCAGCCCCAGCATTTT
TRBV2,-,-,TRBJ2-7,CASTGAGYEQYF,TGTGCCAGCACAGGGGCGGGCTACGAGCAGTACTTC
TRBV7-8,once,-,TRBJ1-5,CASSNTPLGQPQHF,TGTGCCAGCAGCAATACCCCCCTAGGCCAGCCCCAGCATTTT
TRBV3-1/TRBV3-2,few,TRBD1,TRBJ2-7,CASSQEPWDRSYEQYF,TGTGCCAGCAGCCAAGAACCATGGGACAGGAGCTACGAGCAGTACTTC
TRBV4-1,-,-,TRBJ1-2,CASSPADSLGYGYTF,TGCGCCAGCAGCCCCGCGGACAGCTTGGGCTATGGCTACACCTTC
TRBV19,-,TRBD1,TRBJ1-2,CASIPSTGNYGYTF,TGTGCCAGTATCCCCTCGACAGGGAACTATGGCTACACCTTC
TRBV18,-,TRBD1,TRBJ1-1,CASSRKGTGTGVTEAFF,TGTGCCAGCTCTCGAAAGGGGACCGGGACAGGGGTTACTGAAGCTTTCTTT
TRBV7-9,-,TRBD1,TRBJ2-5,CASSFGQGGLETQYF,TGTGCCAGCAGCTTTGGACAGGGTGGGCTTGAGACCCAGTACTTC
TRBV10-3,-,TRBD1,TRBJ1-2,CAISEPGQNYGYTF,TGTGCCATCAGTGAACCGGGACAGAACTATGGCTACACCTTC
TRBV7-9,-,-,TRBJ2-3,CASSLAVQAQYF,TGTGCCAGCAGCTTAGCGGTCCAGGCGCAGTATTTT
TRBV6-5,-,-,TRBJ1-5,CASSLDMFSNQPQHF,TGTGCCAGCAGTTTGGACATGTTTAGCAATCAGCCCCAGCATTTT
TRBV28,-,-,TRBJ1-1,CASTGVLGAFF,TGTGCCAGCACCGGGGTTCTGGGAGCTTTCTTT
TRBV10-3,-,-,TRBJ2-1,CATRPDTYNEQFF,TGTGCCACCCGCCCGGACACCTACAATGAGCAGTTCTTC
TRBV11-1,-,-,TRBJ1-1,CASTPWGGADTEAFF,TGTGCCAGCACGCCATGGGGGGGGGCGGACACTGAAGCTTTCTTT
TRBV28,-,-,TRBJ2-3,CASSFLIRLTSTDTQYF,TGTGCCAGCAGTTTTCTTATTCGTCTAACCAGCACAGATACGCAGTATTTT
TRBV25-1,-,TRBD1,TRBJ2-7,CASSEVGQGADEQYF,TGTGCCAGCAGTGAGGTGGGACAGGGGGCTGACGAGCAGTACTTC
TRBV6-5,once,TRBD2,TRBJ2-7,CASSSGGSLQYF,TGTGCCAGCAGCAGCGGGGGTTCTTTACAGTACTTC
TRBV18,-,TRBD1,TRBJ1-2,CASSPDRGYGYTF,TGTGCCAGCTCACCCGACAGGGGCTATGGCTACACCTTC
TRBV5-6,-,-,TRBJ1-2,CASDSTRNYGYTF,TGTGCCAGCGACAGTACCCGTAACTATGGCTACACCTTC
TRBV28,-,TRBD2,TRBJ2-7,CASSLSLAGLIEQYF,TGTGCCAGCAGTTTATCGCTAGCGGGGCTGATCGAGCAGTACTTC
TRBV2,-,-,TRBJ1-5,CASRWGTYSNQPQHF,TGTGCCAGCAGATGGGGGACATATAGCAATCAGCCCCAGCATTTT
TRBV29-1,-,TRBD2,TRBJ2-7,CSVGQRGTSGSYEQYF,TGCAGCGTCGGGCAGAGAGGGACTAGCGGCTCCTACGAGCAGTACTTC
TRBV7-7,-,-,TRBJ2-5,CASSRPPGTVEETQYF,TGTGCTAGCAGCCGTCCCCCGGGAACCGTGGAGGAGACCCAGTACTTC
TRBV6-5,-,TRBD1,TRBJ1-2,CASRPRTGSDYGYTF,TGTGCCAGCAGACCAAGGACAGGGAGCGACTATGGCTACACCTTC
TRBV25-1,-,TRBD1,TRBJ1-2,CASSESETGLRGYTF,TGTGCCAGCAGTGAATCCGAGACAGGGCTACGCGGCTACACCTTC
TRBV7-2,few,TRBD1,TRBJ1-5,CASSLKGANNQPQHF,TGTGCCAGCAGCTTGAAGGGGGCGAACAATCAGCCCCAGCATTTT
TRBV13,few,TRBD2,TRBJ2-2,CASSSSLAGDSKVLRRSRELFF,TGTGCCAGCAGCTCCAGTCTAGCGGGGGACTCTAAAGTACTGCGACGGAGCAGGGAGCTGTTTTTT
TRBV9,-,-,TRBJ2-3,CASSVGTGTDTQYF,TGTGCCAGCAGCGTAGGCACAGGCACAGATACGCAGTATTTT
TRBV4-1,-,-,TRBJ1-4,CASSQTGLTNEKLFF,TGCGCCAGCAGCCAAACAGGTTTGACTAATGAAAAACTGTTTTTT
TRBV6-5,-,TRBD2,TRBJ2-6,CAGGLAESGANVLTF,TGTGCCGGGGGACTAGCGGAGTCTGGGGCCAACGTCCTGACTTTC
TRBV5-1,-,-,TRBJ1-1,CASSSYGGMAEAFF,TGCGCCAGCAGCTCCTACGGGGGTATGGCTGAAGCTTTCTTT
TRBV5-1,-,-,TRBJ1-6,CASSLRAEGYSPLHF,TGCGCCAGCAGCTTGAGGGCGGAGGGATATTCACCCCTCCACTTT
TRBV20-1,-,-,TRBJ2-5,CSASRKETQYF,TGCAGTGCTAGCCGTAAAGAGACCCAGTACTTC